This T cell receptor (beta chain) emerged from a study of T cells in Graves' hyperthyroidism and ophthalmopathy. The germline V and J ends were trimmed by 2 bases and 2 bases, with 10 bases remaining between them. Germline V gene lookup returns CDR1 LNHDA and CDR2 SQIVND (reference sequence). This CDR3 has 14 residues. Diagnoses were made from clinical symptoms, serum measures (thyroxine and TRAb), thyroid ultrasound and orbital computed tomography. Overall study results and limits: Appearing also in blood were most of the thyroid clonotypes expanded above 0.001.

Details on this clonotype: Its antigen is undetermined.

Amplified TCR beta CDR3 regions came from RNA transcripts. In the first-round RT-PCR of the TCR CDR3, the HTBI primer set was used. Via MiXCR, TCRdb re-called the multiplex PCR reads, giving one row per CDR3 protein. The profile shows some 600,000 distinct CDR3 sequences, around 13% of them singletons. Sequencing was done on a sample of blood. The V gene is TRBV19, the J gene TRBJ2-7; TRBD1 is a possible D gene (6 bases). This sequence originates from a woman in her 30s with Graves' hyperthyroidism that later progressed to Graves' ophthalmopathy. The CDR3, as DNA: TGTGCCAGTAGTATATTACAGGGACCCTACGAGCAGTACTTC. This translates into CASSILQGPYEQYF.